The 23 T cell receptor beta chains reported below all come from one sample, sequenced in a study of shared clonotypes between healthy human individuals. Generated by immunoSEQ multiplex PCR, the TCRdb table keeps only in-frame clones and is missing some. Of approximately 470,000 clones detected, about 84% appear once; the ten largest clones hold approximately 11%. The specimen was PBMCs. These receptors were collected from a woman aged 40-49 years in good health. Some clones in this sample may be carry-over from other donors' samples.

V gene TRBV29-1 combines with J gene TRBJ2-7, with D possibly matching TRBD1 (5 bases). CDR1 SQVTM and CDR2 ANQGSEA come from the germline V gene. The V gene lost 7 bases and the J gene lost 1 base, with 11 bases spanning the gap. This CDR3 is 12 amino acids long. In DNA, the CDR3 is TGCAGCGCCCGAAGGGGATCCTACGAGCAGTACTTC. Its translation is CSARRGSYEQYF.

This clone was counted once. The rearrangement uses TRBV19 and TRBJ2-5; 7 bases map to TRBD1. The J segment lost 6 bases and the V segment lost 6 bases, leaving 10 bases of the junction unmatched. Per germline, CDR1 LNHDA and CDR2 SQIVND (reference sequence). This CDR3 has 14 amino acids. CDR3 residues: CASSGQATPQTQYF. The CDR3 region has the DNA TGTGCCAGTAGCGGACAGGCCACCCCCCAGACCCAGTACTTC.

The V gene is TRBV6-6, the J gene TRBJ1-1, with D unclear. Germline V gene data show CDR1 as MNHNY and CDR2 as SVGAGI (reference sequence). The ends were cut back, 0 bases at V and 7 bases at J, with 6 bases in the middle. This CDR3 comprises 12 residues. DNA for the CDR3: TGTGCCAGCAGTTACTCGCGCAGTGAAGCTTTCTTT. This translates into CASSYSRSEAFF.

This chain connects TRBV5-1 to TRBJ1-2; 9 nucleotides agree with TRBD1. Germline V gene sequence: CDR1 SGHRS, CDR2 YFSETQ. This CDR3 comprises 14 residues. Unmatched junction bases numbered 6, after V lost 4 bases and J lost 5 bases. Here the CDR3 reads CASSTDRGVYGYTF. The CDR3 DNA reads as TGCGCCAGCAGCACAGACAGGGGGGTATATGGCTACACCTTC.

Notes on this clone: This likely reflects a read error, since a far larger clone is one base away. The V and J genes are TRBV7-9 and TRBJ1-2; 10 nucleotides align to TRBD1. Germline assignment: CDR1 SEHNR and CDR2 FQNEAQ (reference sequence). The CDR3 sequence is 17 residues long. V gave up 5 bases and J gave up 9 bases; unmatched junction bases: 18. This CDR3 is CASSDSGTGVNSDSYTF. CDR3 sequence (DNA): TGTGCCAGCAGCGATTCGGGGACAGGGGTCAATAGTGATAGCTACACCTTC.

The V gene is TRBV6-5, the J gene TRBJ1-3; no reliable D call. Germline values: CDR1 MNHEY, CDR2 SVGAGI. Trimming removed 9 bases from V and 0 bases from J, with 15 bases in between. The length of the CDR3 is 15 residues. CDR3 amino acids: CARTPLQDSGNTIYF. The DNA of the CDR3 is TGTGCCAGGACCCCTCTTCAGGACTCTGGAAACACCATATATTTT.

V and J are TRBV7-2 and TRBJ2-7, with a possible D match to TRBD2 (5 bases). This CDR3 has 14 residues. Germline values: CDR1 SGHTA, CDR2 FQGNSA. V dropped 2 bases and J dropped 3 bases, with 11 bases sitting between them. In nucleotides, the CDR3 is TGTGCCAGCAGCTTATGGGCGGGCGGCTACGAGCAGTACTTC. Protein: CASSLWAGGYEQYF.

Written as DNA, the CDR3 is TGTGCCAGCAGCGGAGGCTGGACCGGGGAGCTGTTTTTT. As protein: CASSGGWTGELFF. The rearrangement links TRBV9 to TRBJ2-2; unclear D gene. The CDR3 sequence is 13 residues long. Per germline, CDR1 SGDLS and CDR2 YYNGEE. V was pared by 3 bases and J by 5 bases, with 8 bases between.

This sequence joins TRBV28 and TRBJ2-5, with TRBD1 as a possible D gene (5 bases). The V end lost 1 base, the J end lost 5 bases, and 14 bases lay between the germline ends. The CDR3 sequence is 15 residues long. Germline V CDR1 and CDR2: MDHEN, SYDVKM. Here the CDR3 reads CASSLFSGRVETQYF. CDR3 sequence (DNA): TGTGCCAGCAGTTTATTTTCCGGCAGGGTGGAGACCCAGTACTTC.

This chain uses TRBV28 with TRBJ2-7; D is uncertain. The CDR3 runs 14 residues. The germline V gene encodes CDR1 MDHEN and CDR2 SYDVKM. Between the trimmed V and J ends, which lost 7 bases and 6 bases, there was a span of 19 bases. This CDR3 is CASNRVAAVSEQYF. In DNA, the CDR3 is TGTGCCAGCAATCGAGTGGCGGCAGTCTCCGAGCAGTACTTC.

CDR3 sequence: CASSPGLAGGNTGELFF. The CDR3 nucleotides read TGTGCCAGCAGTCCTGGACTAGCGGGAGGGAACACCGGGGAGCTGTTTTTT. The rearrangement uses TRBV7-9 and TRBJ2-2; TRBD2 agrees at 14 bases. With 6 bases clipped from V and 1 base from J, the junction kept 4 bases outside the gene matches. This CDR3 has 17 residues. Germline CDR1 is SEHNR and CDR2 is FQNEAQ (reference sequence).

The table lists this clone with a count of one. The chain couples TRBV28 to TRBJ1-2, with 7 bases lining up with TRBD1. This CDR3 is 13 amino acids long. Germline CDR1 reads MDHEN; CDR2 reads SYDVKM. V was pared by 2 bases and J by 7 bases, with 4 bases of the junction left unmatched. The chain's CDR3 is CASSLRQGSGYTF. The CDR3 coding sequence is TGTGCCAGCAGTTTACGACAGGGCTCTGGCTACACCTTC.

This clone appeared a few times. This could be a read error, since a much larger clone is one nucleotide away. Other DNA variants within this sample encode the same CDR3. The chain links TRBV18 to TRBJ2-3; 7 positions match TRBD2. Germline CDR1 reads KGHSH; CDR2 reads LQKENI. This CDR3 has 15 residues. The DNA of the CDR3 is TGTGCCAGCTCACCACCGGCTAGCGGCACGGATACGCAGTATTTT. This gives the protein CASSPPASGTDTQYF.

V is TRBV14 and J is TRBJ2-7, with 7 nucleotides matching TRBD2. The CDR3 spans 13 residues. V lost 0 bases to trimming and J lost 10 bases; unmatched junction nucleotides: 6. Germline-derived CDR1 and CDR2 are SGHDN and FVKESK. As DNA, the CDR3 is TGTGCCAGCAGCCAAGATCTGGCGGGAGTCCAGTACTTC. It encodes CASSQDLAGVQYF.

With regard to this clone: A far larger clone is one base from this, pointing to a likely read error. This chain links TRBV25-1 with TRBJ2-1; no clear D. The germline V gene encodes CDR1 MGHDK and CDR2 SYGVNS. The CDR3 covers 13 residues. Trimming removed 1 base at V and 4 bases at J, with 5 bases between. CDR3 nucleotides: TGTGCCAGCAGTGAATGTGCTTACAATGAGCAGTTCTTC. Translating it yields CASSECAYNEQFF.

For this clone: A far larger clone is one base from this, pointing to a likely read error. The sample holds other DNA sequences that translate to the same CDR3. The genes are TRBV2 and TRBJ2-6; D tentatively reads TRBD1 or TRBD2 (5 bases each). The CDR3 totals 15 residues. Germline CDR1 SNHLY, CDR2 FYNNEI. CDR3 sequence reads: CASSSLRTGANVLTF. The CDR3 DNA reads TGTGCCAGCAGTTCCCTTAGGACTGGGGCCAACGTACTGACTTTC. Variable domain in full (rest from reference TRBV2 and TRBJ2-6): EPEVTQTPSHQVTQMGQEVILRCVPISNHLYFYWYRQILGQKVEFLVSFYNNEISEKSEIFDDQFSVERPDGSNFTLKIRSTKLEDSAMYFCASSSLRTGANVLTFGAGSRLTVL.

The J gene is TRBJ2-2, the V gene TRBV28; 7 nucleotides match TRBD1. The length of the CDR3 is 15 residues. The V and J ends lost 4 bases and 6 bases, in that order; junction bases with no gene match: 8. CDR1 is MDHEN, CDR2 SYDVKM, per germline. The CDR3 loop is CASSSDRVVSGELFF. DNA for the CDR3: TGTGCCAGCAGTTCTGACAGGGTTGTTTCCGGGGAGCTGTTTTTT.

V is TRBV15 and J is TRBJ2-1, with D possibly being TRBD2 (7 bases). The V and J ends lost 5 bases and 12 bases respectively, with 20 bases between them. This CDR3 is 14 amino acids long. Germline lookup yields CDR1 LNHNV and CDR2 YYDKDF (reference sequence). The CDR3 region has the DNA TGTGCCACCAGCCCTCTTTCCCGGGGGGCTGGGCAGTTCTTC. Encoded protein: CATSPLSRGAGQFF.

This clone was seen only a few times. The V and J genes are TRBV7-9 and TRBJ2-1; no firm D call. Germline CDR1 is SEHNR and CDR2 is FQNEAQ (reference sequence). This CDR3 comprises 12 residues. The ends were cut back, 3 bases at V and 8 bases at J, with 8 bases in the middle. CDR3 sequence reads: CASSFGPHEQFF. The DNA for the CDR3 is TGTGCCAGCAGCTTCGGGCCACATGAGCAGTTCTTC.

This chain connects TRBV11-2 to TRBJ1-1, with a weak D call TRBD1 (5 bases). CDR1 and CDR2 from the germline V gene are SGHAT and FQNNGV. The CDR3 covers 15 residues. V dropped 0 bases and J dropped 2 bases, with 10 bases sitting between them. The CDR3 coding sequence is TGTGCCAGCAGCTTAGAGAGACAGACTAACACTGAAGCTTTCTTT. It codes for CASSLERQTNTEAFF.

The chain has TRBV28 and TRBJ2-4; D is unresolved. The CDR3 is 15 amino acids. V was pared by 7 bases and J by 0 bases, with 13 bases between. Germline V gives CDR1 MDHEN, CDR2 SYDVKM. The CDR3: CASTPYTLAKNIQYF. The CDR3 DNA reads as TGTGCCAGCACCCCGTACACCCTAGCCAAAAACATTCAGTACTTC.

In its sample, this clone was seen a few times. The same CDR3 also results from other DNA sequences found in this sample. J is TRBJ2-7 and V is TRBV5-1; D gene ambiguous. CDR1 and CDR2 from the germline V gene are SGHRS and YFSETQ. Deletions cut 3 bases from V and 2 bases from J, with 3 bases between. This CDR3 is 11 amino acids long. The CDR3 reads CASSSTYEQYF. CDR3 nucleotide sequence: TGCGCCAGCAGCTCCACCTACGAGCAGTACTTC.

This chain uses TRBV28 with TRBJ1-2; maybe TRBD1 (6 bases). Trimming cost V 5 bases and J 8 bases, with 18 bases left between them. Germline V CDR1 and CDR2: MDHEN, SYDVKM. This CDR3 region has 14 residues. This CDR3 reads CASSSDRLEGGYTF. The CDR3 coding sequence is TGTGCCAGCAGTAGTGACAGGCTCGAGGGAGGCTACACCTTC.